The present entry profiles one T cell receptor (beta chain) with its context. V shed 4 bases, J shed 6 bases, and the junction held 5 bases outside the gene matches. The CDR3 extends over 13 amino acids. In germline, CDR1 is SEHNR, CDR2 FQNEAQ (reference sequence). Clones were read by immunoSEQ multiplex PCR, and TCRdb kept only the in-frame ones, dropping some. The sample carries around 91,000 clones, about 88% recorded once. This entry comes from a study of T cell responses to AZD1222 COVID-19 vaccine. This chain joins TRBV7-9 and TRBJ1-1, with 7 bases identical to TRBD1. This clonotype originated in an adult in good health. This material consisted of peripheral blood, taken on day 0 of AZD1222 vaccination. CDR3 protein: CASSSTGVAEAFF. The CDR3 DNA follows: TGTGCCAGCAGCTCTACAGGGGTCGCTGAAGCTTTCTTT.